This T cell receptor (beta chain) is drawn from a study of early T cells in non-severe SARS-CoV-2 infection. Study context: From unsorted whole blood, bulk RNA was sequenced, and the chains remained unpaired.

Individual cDNA molecules carried attached unique molecular identifiers. TCRdb re-analysed the 5' RACE reads in MiXCR, keeping a single row per CDR3 protein. The data hold some 80,000 distinct CDR3 sequences, with 12% observed a single time. This CDR3 contains 12 residues. V gave up 6 bases and J gave up 10 bases, with 13 bases separating them. Sequenced here: whole blood, sampled at baseline. The sequence derives from an adult who was a healthcare worker with PCR-confirmed SARS-CoV-2 infection or an uninfected control (not recorded which). The donor label of this sample is uncertain. This rearrangement joins TRBV12-3 or TRBV12-4 to TRBJ2-1; no clear D. The CDR3 spells CASSKQSAEQFF. As DNA, the CDR3 is TGTGCCAGCAGCAAACAATCGGCCGAGCAGTTCTTC.